Listed here are 29 T cell receptor beta chains from one sample, sequenced in a study of blood T cell repertoires in COVID-19. Clones were sequenced by immunoSEQ multiplex PCR, and TCRdb holds only the in-frame ones, with some missing. The sample shows about 210,000 clones, 65% to 90% of them seen only once. What was sequenced was PBMCs or T cells enriched from blood (not recorded which). These receptor sequences come from a woman aged 40 to 49 with acute COVID-19.

The rearrangement links TRBV6-2 or TRBV6-3 to TRBJ1-5; D is ambiguous. CDR1 and CDR2 (germline): MNHEY, SVGEGT. CDR3 length: 13 residues. V was cut by 2 bases and J by 4 bases, with 6 bases left in between. The CDR3 nucleotides are TGTGCCAGCAGTTACGGAGGAAATCAGCCCCAGCATTTT. This translates into CASSYGGNQPQHF.

V usage is TRBV3-1 (or the pseudogene TRBV3-2) and J usage is TRBJ1-3, with D perhaps TRBD1 (6 bases). V was shortened by 1 base and J by 3 bases, with 13 bases between the two germline ends. The CDR3 has 16 amino acids. CDR1 is LGHDT and CDR2 is YNNKEL in the germline V gene (reference sequence). CDR3 in amino acids: CASSQGWGRGGNTIYF. CDR3 in DNA: TGTGCCAGCAGCCAAGGGTGGGGGCGAGGTGGAAACACCATATATTTT.

The chain employs TRBV11-3 and TRBJ2-7, with no clear D. Per the germline V gene, CDR1 is SGHNT and CDR2 is YENEEA. This CDR3 contains 12 residues. Trimming left V 4 bases short and J 4 bases short, with 8 bases between. CDR3 DNA sequence: TGTGCCAGCAGCTCCCAATTTTACGAGCAGTACTTC. Its protein is CASSSQFYEQYF.

The chain links TRBV12-3 or TRBV12-4 to TRBJ1-3, with D tentatively TRBD1 (5 bases). The CDR3 has 12 residues. V was shortened by 7 bases and J by 8 bases, with 12 bases between the two germline ends. The chain's CDR3 is CASNGGGHTIYF. CDR3 in DNA: TGTGCCAGCAATGGGGGGGGACACACCATATATTTT.

DNA of the CDR3: TGTGCCAGCAGAGGGGTGGGAGAGACCCAGTACTTC. It translates to CASRGVGETQYF. The genes are TRBV28 and TRBJ2-5, with a weak D call TRBD1 (5 bases). This CDR3 has 12 residues. The germline CDR1 and CDR2 sequences are MDHEN and SYDVKM. V was clipped by 6 bases and J by 4 bases, with 9 bases between them. Complete variable domain (other parts from reference TRBV28 and TRBJ2-5): DVKVTQSSRYLVKRTGEKVFLECVQDMDHENMFWYRQDPGLGLRLIYFSYDVKMKEKGDIPEGYSVSREKKERFSLILESASTNQTSMYLCASRGVGETQYFGPGTRLLVL.

This chain connects TRBV28 to TRBJ2-7, with a weak D call TRBD2 (6 bases). Between the trimmed V and J ends, which lost 5 bases and 0 bases, there was a span of 20 bases. The CDR3 is 17 amino acids. Per germline, CDR1 MDHEN and CDR2 SYDVKM. The CDR3 DNA reads as TGTGCCAGCAGTCACCTCCGGGACTCCCAGAGCTCCTACGAGCAGTACTTC. Its protein product is CASSHLRDSQSSYEQYF.

V usage is TRBV19 and J usage is TRBJ2-5; 7 nucleotides agree with TRBD1. This CDR3 is 16 amino acids long. The V gene's germline CDR1 is LNHDA and CDR2 SQIVND (reference sequence). J gave up 4 bases and V 4 bases, and 12 bases lay outside the gene matches. The CDR3 region is CASSTRSGRGRETQYF. For the CDR3, the DNA is TGTGCCAGTAGTACACGTTCGGGAAGGGGGCGAGAGACCCAGTACTTC.

V and J are TRBV4-1 and TRBJ2-3; D is unclear. In germline, CDR1 is MGHRA, CDR2 YSYEKL. V was shortened by 5 bases and J by 6 bases, with 15 bases between the two germline ends. The CDR3 length is 14 residues. The CDR3 region is CASSFTPVGDTQYF. Here the CDR3 DNA reads TGCGCCAGCAGCTTCACCCCGGTCGGGGATACGCAGTATTTT.

J is TRBJ1-1 and V is TRBV7-6, with D possibly TRBD1 on 6 matching bases. Germline V gives CDR1 SGHVS, CDR2 FNYEAQ. The V and J ends lost 2 bases and 2 bases respectively, with 24 bases between them. The CDR3 has 19 residues. The CDR3 DNA is TGTGCCAGCAGCTTAAGCCTGAGGGGGACCCTAATGGGCAACACTGAAGCTTTCTTT. This gives the protein CASSLSLRGTLMGNTEAFF.

The chain combines TRBV29-1 with TRBJ2-7; 11 bases are shared with TRBD2. Germline loops: CDR1 SQVTM, CDR2 ANQGSEA. The CDR3 runs 13 residues. The junction had 8 bases not matched to a gene; V was cut back by 7 bases and J by 6 bases. The CDR3 here is CSALSGRASEQYF. For the CDR3, the DNA is TGCAGCGCTCTTAGCGGGAGGGCCTCCGAGCAGTACTTC.

The V and J genes are TRBV9 and TRBJ1-2, with TRBD1 matching 10 bases. V lost 0 bases and J lost 7; bases outside the gene matches: 6. Germline V lookup: CDR1 SGDLS, CDR2 YYNGEE. The CDR3 covers 15 residues. The CDR3 region has the DNA TGTGCCAGCAGCGTAGACGGGACAGGGGTTAGTGGCTACACCTTC. It codes for CASSVDGTGVSGYTF.

The CDR3 is CASRNPTGNTGELFF. The DNA for the CDR3 is TGTGCCAGCAGAAATCCGACAGGGAACACCGGGGAGCTGTTTTTT. The chain joins TRBV28 to TRBJ2-2; tentative D call: TRBD1 (6 bases). V shed 6 bases and J shed 1 base, with 12 bases lying between them. The germline CDR1 and CDR2 sequences are MDHEN and SYDVKM. The CDR3 extends over 15 amino acids.

The V call is TRBV3-1 (or the pseudogene TRBV3-2), the J call TRBJ2-1, with TRBD2 as a possible D gene (5 bases). With 1 base removed from V and 6 bases from J, the gap between germline ends came to 7 bases. The CDR3 spans 13 residues. Germline CDR1 is LGHDT and CDR2 is YNNKEL (reference sequence). CDR3 protein: CASSQAGTNEQFF. The CDR3 bases are TGTGCCAGCAGCCAAGCGGGAACCAATGAGCAGTTCTTC.

As to this clone: The sample contains more than one DNA sequence encoding this CDR3. CDR3 nucleotide sequence: TGTGCCAGCAGCCCGACTAGCGGCTACGAGCAGTACTTC. Translating gives CASSPTSGYEQYF. V gene TRBV5-4 combines with J gene TRBJ2-7; 9 bases align to TRBD2. The ends lost 4 bases at V and 3 bases at J; junction bases unmatched: 2. Germline assignment: CDR1 SGHNT and CDR2 YYREEE (reference sequence). This CDR3 has 13 amino acids.

The chain couples TRBV10-3 to TRBJ2-3; 7 bases match TRBD2. This CDR3 comprises 13 residues. CDR1 is ENHRY and CDR2 is SYGVKD in the germline V gene. V gave up 2 bases and J gave up 5 bases; unmatched junction bases: 1. The CDR3: CAISEIAGDTQYF. In DNA, the CDR3 is TGTGCCATCAGTGAGATAGCGGGAGATACGCAGTATTTT.

This chain joins TRBV2 and TRBJ2-2, with 11 bases aligning to TRBD1. V was pared by 3 bases and J by 3 bases, with 0 bases of the junction left unmatched. In germline, CDR1 is SNHLY, CDR2 FYNNEI. This CDR3 region has 15 residues. CDR3: CASSEGQGDTGELFF. In DNA form, the CDR3 reads TGTGCCAGCAGTGAGGGACAGGGGGACACCGGGGAGCTGTTTTTT.

The rearrangement links TRBV10-2 to TRBJ1-1; D may be TRBD1 (5 bases). The length of the CDR3 is 18 residues. The ends were cut back, 6 bases at V and 5 bases at J, with 28 bases in the middle. Looked up from germline, CDR1 is WSHSY and CDR2 is SAAADI. CDR3 protein: CASRGPGAGKIVGTEAFF. The CDR3 bases are TGCGCCAGCAGGGGGCCGGGTGCAGGGAAGATAGTTGGGACTGAAGCTTTCTTT.

The chain recombines TRBV18 with TRBJ1-1, with TRBD1 matching over 8 bases. There are 16 residues in the CDR3. V shed 3 bases and J 3 bases; nucleotides not matched to a gene: 9. Looked up from germline, CDR1 is KGHSH and CDR2 is LQKENI. The CDR3 DNA sequence: TGTGCCAGCTCACCTACCGAGACAGGGGCCCACACTGAAGCTTTCTTT. Residues: CASSPTETGAHTEAFF.

The J gene is TRBJ1-5, the V gene TRBV27; no reliable D call. The germline gives CDR1 MNHEY, CDR2 SMNVEV (reference sequence). The ends were cut back, 3 bases at V and 2 bases at J, with 11 bases in the middle. This CDR3 has 15 residues. The CDR3 here is CASSFTGGGNQPQHF. CDR3 in DNA: TGTGCCAGCAGTTTTACCGGAGGTGGCAATCAGCCCCAGCATTTT.

This rearrangement joins TRBV28 to TRBJ2-7, with 7 bases that match TRBD1. V trimming: 4 bases; J trimming: 1 base; junction bases outside the gene matches: 10. The length of the CDR3 is 16 residues. The germline CDR1 and CDR2 sequences are MDHEN and SYDVKM. The CDR3 nucleotides read TGTGCCAGCAGTTCCGCAGACAGGGCCCTTTCCTACGAGCAGTACTTC. Its translation: CASSSADRALSYEQYF.

The chain couples TRBV15 to TRBJ1-1, with no clear D. Trimming took 3 bases from V and 2 from J, leaving 7 bases between them. The CDR3 consists of 13 residues. From germline, CDR1 is LNHNV and CDR2 YYDKDF (reference sequence). CDR3 in DNA: TGTGCCACCAGCAGGCTACTTAACACTGAAGCTTTCTTT. It specifies CATSRLLNTEAFF.

This sequence joins TRBV15 and TRBJ2-7; unclear D gene. Germline V CDR1 and CDR2: LNHNV, YYDKDF (reference sequence). V lost 2 bases, J lost 5 bases, and 10 bases lay in between. The CDR3 consists of 13 residues. This CDR3 reads CATSRQNSDEQYF. DNA for the CDR3: TGTGCCACCAGCAGACAAAATAGTGACGAGCAGTACTTC.

The chain joins TRBV9 to TRBJ2-1; D is ambiguous. The CDR3 contains 14 residues. In germline, CDR1 is SGDLS, CDR2 YYNGEE. Trimming left V 0 bases short and J 5 bases short, with 9 bases between. In DNA form, the CDR3 reads TGTGCCAGCAGCGTAGCTGTTCGGGACAATGAGCAGTTCTTC. Its translation: CASSVAVRDNEQFF.

The chain is built from TRBV28 and TRBJ1-2; 9 nucleotides line up with TRBD1. Germline V gene lookup returns CDR1 MDHEN and CDR2 SYDVKM. Trimming removed 7 bases from V and 8 bases from J; junction bases left unmatched: 8. This CDR3 contains 13 residues. CDR3 loop: CASTTGQGEGYTF. The CDR3 bases are TGTGCCAGCACCACGGGACAGGGTGAAGGCTACACCTTC.

This clone was observed a handful of times. The chain has TRBV7-2 and TRBJ2-7; D perhaps matches TRBD2 (6 bases). CDR1 is SGHTA, CDR2 FQGNSA, per germline. Trimming removed 5 bases from V and 4 bases from J, with 15 bases in between. The CDR3 contains 14 residues. The CDR3 loop reads CASSPGGSGYEQYF. Written as DNA, the CDR3 is TGTGCCAGCAGCCCCGGTGGTAGCGGATACGAGCAGTACTTC.

This CDR3 reads CASSSNPGMGGKLFF. In DNA form, the CDR3 reads TGTGCCAGCAGCTCCAACCCCGGGATGGGAGGAAAACTGTTTTTT. The V and J genes are TRBV7-8 and TRBJ1-4; D unresolved. The germline V gene encodes CDR1 SGHVS and CDR2 FQNEAQ. Trimming left V 4 bases short and J 10 bases short, with 19 bases between. The CDR3 spans 15 residues.

This clone was counted once. The chain carries TRBV20-1 and TRBJ2-1; a possible D gene is TRBD1 (7 bases). Germline values: CDR1 DFQATT, CDR2 SNEGSKA (reference sequence). The CDR3 has 13 amino acids. The V and J ends lost 3 bases and 9 bases respectively, with 15 bases between them. The CDR3 sequence is CSASGGGKVEQFF. DNA of the CDR3: TGCAGTGCTAGTGGAGGGGGCAAGGTTGAGCAGTTCTTC.

The chain couples TRBV19 to TRBJ1-2, with D perhaps TRBD1 (6 bases). CDR3 size: 14 residues. V lost 7 bases and J 2 bases, leaving 14 bases between the germline ends. The germline gives CDR1 LNHDA, CDR2 SQIVND (reference sequence). CDR3 DNA sequence: TGTGCCAGTACCCCCCAGGGGCCAAACTATGGCTACACCTTC. Protein sequence: CASTPQGPNYGYTF.

The J gene is TRBJ2-1, the V gene TRBV7-2, with D perhaps TRBD2 (6 bases). CDR1 SGHTA and CDR2 FQGNSA come from the germline V gene. This CDR3 comprises 16 residues. V lost 2 bases and J lost 1, with 12 bases in between. CDR3 nucleotides: TGTGCCAGCAGCTTACCCGGGAGTGGGTCCTACAATGAGCAGTTCTTC. The encoded protein is CASSLPGSGSYNEQFF. Full variable domain (missing parts from reference TRBV7-2 and TRBJ2-1): GAGVSQSPSNKVTEKGKDVELRCDPISGHTALYWYRQSLGQGLEFLIYFQGNSAPDKSGLPSDRFSAERTGGSVSTLTIQRTQQEDSAVYLCASSLPGSGSYNEQFFGPGTRLTVL.